This T cell receptor beta chain came from a study of T cells after yellow fever vaccination. Study-level points and caveats: The bulk population could contribute abundant contaminating clonotypes to FACS-sorted repertoires.

With regard to this clonotype: What it binds is unknown.

CDR1 is SGHTA, CDR2 FQGTGA, per germline. The CDR3 runs 18 residues. Germline trimming cut 6 bases from V and 0 bases from J; bases unmatched to any gene: 9. By 5'RACE template switching, TCR cDNA was produced, with a universal primer site and UMIs added in the process. MiXCR, applied by TCRdb to the 5' RACE reads, yields one record per CDR3 protein. This sample has about 580,000 distinct CDR3 sequences, with around 16% found just once. The chain uses TRBV7-3 and TRBJ2-3; the match to TRBD2 covers 13 bases. This TCR was sampled from a man between 18 and 35 years old who received the YFV17D yellow fever vaccine. Sequencing was performed on PBMCs, taken 5 to 6 days after the first yellow fever vaccination. This CDR3 reads CASRRGTSGELSTDTQYF. For the CDR3, the DNA is TGTGCCAGCAGGCGGGGGACTAGCGGGGAGCTAAGCACAGATACGCAGTATTTT.